The 29 T cell receptor beta chains listed next were all sequenced from one sample in a study of blood T cell repertoires in COVID-19. The protocol was immunoSEQ multiplex PCR, while the TCRdb copy is restricted to in-frame clones and leaves out a portion. The sample records approximately 230,000 clones, roughly 90% being singletons. Material for sequencing was peripheral blood. These TCRs come from a middle-aged woman who had recovered from COVID-19.

The chain couples TRBV6-5 to TRBJ2-1; maybe TRBD2 (6 bases). Trimming took 3 bases from V and 3 from J, leaving 15 bases between them. The CDR3 runs to 16 residues. The germline CDR1 and CDR2 sequences are MNHEY and SVGAGI. CDR3 DNA sequence: TGTGCCAGCAGTTATCCCACGGCAGCGGGCTACAATGAGCAGTTCTTC. Protein sequence: CASSYPTAAGYNEQFF.

This chain connects TRBV5-1 to TRBJ2-7; TRBD1 matches 7 bases. The CDR3 length is 12 residues. Germline CDR1 and CDR2: SGHRS and YFSETQ. Losses at the gene ends were 8 bases for V and 2 bases for J; bases not matched to a gene: 4. CDR3 sequence: CASPGQTYEQYF. CDR3 in DNA: TGCGCCAGTCCGGGACAGACCTACGAGCAGTACTTC.

The chain joins TRBV7-9 to TRBJ1-6; 9 nucleotides align to TRBD1. The junction had 4 bases not matched to a gene; V was cut back by 6 bases and J by 4 bases. CDR1 and CDR2 from the germline V gene are SEHNR and FQNEAQ (reference sequence). The length of the CDR3 is 15 residues. Here the CDR3 reads CASRRTGEYNSPLHF. CDR3 bases: TGTGCCAGCAGACGGACAGGGGAATATAATTCACCCCTCCACTTT.

V and J are TRBV19 and TRBJ1-1; 7 positions match TRBD1. This CDR3 is built from 16 residues. The germline V gene encodes CDR1 LNHDA and CDR2 SQIVND (reference sequence). J gave up 5 bases and V 6 bases, and 15 bases lay outside the gene matches. CDR3 DNA sequence: TGTGCCAGTAGGACAGAGCGACAGGGCGGTCATACTGAAGCTTTCTTT. Its protein is CASRTERQGGHTEAFF.

V gene TRBV27 combines with J gene TRBJ1-5; D is undetermined. The CDR3 length is 12 residues. The V end was cut by 6 bases, the J end by 9 bases, with 12 bases between. Germline assignment: CDR1 MNHEY and CDR2 SMNVEV (reference sequence). The CDR3 loop reads CASSLPRGPQHF. DNA of the CDR3: TGTGCCAGCAGCTTGCCGCGGGGGCCCCAGCATTTT.

V gene TRBV6-2 or TRBV6-3 combines with J gene TRBJ2-7; 11 bases line up with TRBD1. In germline, CDR1 is MNHEY, CDR2 SVGEGT. The CDR3 covers 17 residues. Trimming took 6 bases from V and 4 from J; bases not matched to a gene: 14. As DNA, the CDR3 is TGTGCCAGCAGCCGTGGACAGGGGGCAGTGGTTCCTTACGAGCAGTACTTC. Translation: CASSRGQGAVVPYEQYF.

This clone occurred once. This rearrangement joins TRBV3-1 (or the pseudogene TRBV3-2) to TRBJ1-5; 11 bases map to TRBD1. Germline V gene sequence: CDR1 LGHDT, CDR2 YNNKEL (reference sequence). With V trimmed by 4 bases and J by 4 bases, 3 bases remained unmatched. The CDR3 runs to 15 residues. The CDR3 DNA reads as TGTGCCAGCAGCCCCGGGACAGGGGGTAATCAGCCCCAGCATTTT. This gives the protein CASSPGTGGNQPQHF.

The gene calls are TRBV21-1 and TRBJ2-1; TRBD1 reflects the table's D call only, with no check against the DNA. TRBV21-1 is classified as a pseudogene. The CDR3 has 19 amino acids. The CDR3 DNA reads TGTGCCAGCAGACTACCCGGGACAGGGTACCGTGGGCGTTGGAATGAGCAGTTCTTC. It codes for CASRLPGTGYRGRWNEQFF.

A word on this clone: Other DNA sequences in this specimen translate into the identical CDR3. V is TRBV28 and J is TRBJ2-7; perhaps TRBD2 as D (6 bases). Trimming left V 6 bases short and J 6 bases short, with 9 bases between. Looked up from germline, CDR1 is MDHEN and CDR2 is SYDVKM. The CDR3 runs 11 residues. As DNA, the CDR3 is TGTGCCAGCAGCCTGGGGGGCGAGCAGTACTTC. This encodes CASSLGGEQYF. Filled out from reference TRBV28 and TRBJ2-7, the complete variable domain reads DVKVTQSSRYLVKRTGEKVFLECVQDMDHENMFWYRQDPGLGLRLIYFSYDVKMKEKGDIPEGYSVSREKKERFSLILESASTNQTSMYLCASSLGGEQYFGPGTRLTVT.

This clone was recorded only once. The chain links TRBV5-4 to TRBJ1-2; the D is unclear. The germline CDR1 and CDR2 sequences are SGHNT and YYREEE (reference sequence). The germline V and J ends were trimmed by 0 bases and 4 bases, with 7 bases remaining between them. The CDR3 consists of 13 residues. CDR3 coding DNA: TGTGCCAGCAGCTTGGATGGGAGCTATGGCTACACCTTC. This gives the protein CASSLDGSYGYTF.

This chain links TRBV7-2 with TRBJ1-2, with D uncertain. V gave up 5 bases and J gave up 4 bases, with 8 bases separating them. Germline CDR1 reads SGHTA; CDR2 reads FQGNSA. The CDR3 is 12 residues long. This CDR3 is CASSQVGYGYTF. The CDR3 nucleotides are TGTGCCAGCAGCCAGGTCGGCTATGGCTACACCTTC.

This clone has only a few counts. Its ends do not fully match the called genes, so a read error is possible. Written as DNA, the CDR3 is TGTGCCAGCAGGTTCCGGGACAGGGATCCGGGGGACTTC. It is translated as CASRFRDRDPGDF. This chain connects TRBV28 to TRBJ2-4, with 9 bases aligning to TRBD1. CDR1 is MDHEN and CDR2 is SYDVKM in the germline V gene. The CDR3 is made up of 13 amino acids.

V usage is TRBV23-1 and J usage is TRBJ2-3; perhaps TRBD1 as D (5 bases). TRBV23-1 carries the ORF label, with uncertain function. V lost 5 bases and J 2 bases, leaving 8 bases between the germline ends. This CDR3 has 13 residues. The CDR3 protein is CASSDRDTDTQYF. The CDR3 coding sequence is TGCGCCAGCAGTGACAGAGACACAGATACGCAGTATTTT.

The V and J genes are TRBV11-2 and TRBJ2-5; maybe TRBD2 (5 bases). The CDR3 contains 14 residues. V gave up 7 bases and J gave up 4 bases, with 16 bases separating them. CDR1 SGHAT and CDR2 FQNNGV come from the germline V gene. The CDR3 nucleotides read TGTGCCAGCACCCCTAATCGGGCGGGAGAGACCCAGTACTTC. This codes for CASTPNRAGETQYF.

The chain is built from TRBV6-5 and TRBJ2-7; maybe TRBD1 (5 bases). CDR1 MNHEY and CDR2 SVGAGI come from the germline V gene. The CDR3 consists of 16 residues. V was shortened by 0 bases and J by 0 bases, with 12 bases between the two germline ends. CDR3 coding DNA: TGTGCCAGCAGTTACTCGACAGCTCTGAGCTCCTACGAGCAGTACTTC. This encodes CASSYSTALSSYEQYF.

This clone was detected many times. V gene TRBV6-4 combines with J gene TRBJ2-1, with 11 bases matching TRBD2. The V gene's germline CDR1 is MRHNA and CDR2 SNTAGT. CDR3 size: 15 residues. V dropped 0 bases and J dropped 6; count of bases not matched to a gene: 1. The CDR3 protein is CASSDSSGGANEQFF. The CDR3 DNA reads TGTGCCAGCAGTGACTCTAGCGGGGGGGCCAATGAGCAGTTCTTC.

The J gene is TRBJ1-6, the V gene TRBV5-1, with D maybe TRBD1 (5 bases). CDR3 size: 13 residues. Germline CDR1 SGHRS, CDR2 YFSETQ. V was shortened by 0 bases and J by 12 bases, with 10 bases between the two germline ends. CDR3 loop: CASSLGQGLPLHF. The CDR3 DNA reads TGCGCCAGCAGCTTGGGTCAGGGCCTACCCCTCCACTTT.

This chain uses TRBV15 with TRBJ1-5; no definite D call. This CDR3 is 14 amino acids long. The germline V and J ends were trimmed by 0 bases and 4 bases, with 7 bases remaining between them. CDR1 and CDR2 from the germline V gene are LNHNV and YYDKDF (reference sequence). The CDR3 DNA follows: TGTGCCACCAGCAGAGACAGATTAAATCAGCCCCAGCATTTT. Translation gives CATSRDRLNQPQHF.

J is TRBJ1-6 and V is TRBV5-6; D is possibly TRBD1 (6 bases). Germline lookup yields CDR1 SGHDT and CDR2 YYEEEE. V lost 0 bases and J 10 bases, leaving 11 bases between the germline ends. CDR3 size: 14 residues. The CDR3 here is CASSLEQGGSPLHF. CDR3 in DNA: TGTGCCAGCAGCTTGGAACAGGGCGGCTCACCCCTCCACTTT.

This chain joins TRBV12-5 and TRBJ2-7; possibly TRBD2 for D (5 bases). CDR3 length: 15 residues. V lost 0 bases and J 3 bases, leaving 12 bases between the germline ends. Germline V CDR1 and CDR2: LGHNT, FRNRAP. CDR3 loop: CASGLVREGFYEQYF. CDR3 sequence (DNA): TGTGCTAGTGGTTTGGTACGAGAGGGCTTCTACGAGCAGTACTTC.

The CDR3 region is CASSQDRGSYNEQFF. The CDR3 DNA reads TGTGCCAGCAGCCAAGACAGGGGATCCTACAATGAGCAGTTCTTC. This chain joins TRBV3-1 (or the pseudogene TRBV3-2) and TRBJ2-1; possible D gene TRBD1, 6 bases. CDR3 length: 15 residues. The V end was cut by 0 bases, the J end by 1 base, with 7 bases between. Germline-derived CDR1 and CDR2 are LGHDT and YNNKEL (reference sequence).

This chain connects TRBV11-3 to TRBJ1-6, with 10 nucleotides matching TRBD1. The germline V gene encodes CDR1 SGHNT and CDR2 YENEEA. The CDR3 is 20 residues long. Trimming removed 0 bases from V and 6 bases from J; junction bases left unmatched: 14. In DNA form, the CDR3 reads TGTGCCAGCAGCTTAGACAGACCGGGACAGGGGTGGGGGATTAATTCACCCCTCCACTTT. Translation gives CASSLDRPGQGWGINSPLHF.

The chain combines TRBV7-8 with TRBJ1-2, with D possibly matching TRBD1 (6 bases). V lost 6 bases to trimming and J lost 4 bases, with 12 bases between them. From germline, CDR1 is SGHVS and CDR2 FQNEAQ. This CDR3 region has 13 residues. CDR3 DNA: TGTGCCAGCAGGCCCGGGGACACCTATGGCTACACCTTC. Protein: CASRPGDTYGYTF. The full variable domain, in which reference TRBV7-8 and TRBJ1-2 provide the parts outside the CDR3, is GAGVSQSPRYKVAKRGQDVALRCDPISGHVSLFWYQQALGQGPEFLTYFQNEAQLDKSGLPSDRFFAERPEGSVSTLKIQRTQQEDSAVYLCASRPGDTYGYTFGSGTRLTVV.

This chain uses TRBV7-3 with TRBJ2-1, with 10 bases fitting TRBD1. The V and J ends lost 4 bases and 4 bases, in that order; junction bases with no gene match: 4. CDR1 is SGHTA, CDR2 FQGTGA, per germline. The CDR3 sequence is 15 residues long. CDR3 DNA: TGTGCCAGCAGCTCGGGACAGGGGTTTTACAATGAGCAGTTCTTC. It is translated as CASSSGQGFYNEQFF.

The V call is TRBV6-2 or TRBV6-3, the J call TRBJ1-6, with 9 bases fitting TRBD1. Trimming at V came to 6 bases and at J to 13 bases, leaving 13 bases not matched to a gene. This CDR3 comprises 15 residues. CDR1 is MNHEY and CDR2 is SVGEGT in the germline V gene. The CDR3 loop reads CASSNRGQGYRPLHF. As DNA, the CDR3 is TGTGCCAGCAGCAACAGGGGACAGGGTTACCGGCCCCTCCACTTT.

In its sample, this clone was seen once. This chain connects TRBV29-1 to TRBJ2-1; TRBD2 aligns across 10 bases. CDR1 SQVTM and CDR2 ANQGSEA come from the germline V gene. The V segment lost 6 bases and the J segment 3 bases; nucleotides outside the gene matches: 11. The CDR3 is made up of 16 amino acids. The CDR3 protein is CSVQSYSGGSYNEQFF. DNA of the CDR3: TGCAGCGTCCAATCATATAGCGGGGGGAGCTACAATGAGCAGTTCTTC.

This clone was recorded once. The rearrangement joins TRBV6-2 or TRBV6-3 to TRBJ1-2, with 10 bases matching TRBD1. The CDR3 loop spans 16 amino acids. V lost 2 bases and J lost 6; bases outside the gene matches: 9. CDR1 is MNHEY, CDR2 SVGEGT, per germline. Here the CDR3 reads CASSYLGQGGRDGYTF. The CDR3 DNA is TGTGCCAGCAGTTACCTCGGACAGGGGGGACGGGATGGCTACACCTTC.

This clone was detected once. The genes are TRBV6-6 and TRBJ1-5, with D possibly being TRBD1 (5 bases). Germline V gene sequence: CDR1 MNHNY, CDR2 SVGAGI (reference sequence). V lost 2 bases to trimming and J lost 1 base, with 9 bases between them. This CDR3 region has 15 residues. The CDR3 DNA follows: TGTGCCAGCAGTTACACAGGAGGGAGCAATCAGCCCCAGCATTTT. Its translation is CASSYTGGSNQPQHF.

On this clone: The same CDR3 arises from other DNA sequences in this sample as well. The chain joins TRBV5-1 to TRBJ1-2; TRBD1 matches 10 bases. CDR3 length equals 15 residues. Losses at the gene ends were 0 bases for V and 5 bases for J; bases not matched to a gene: 4. CDR1 and CDR2 from the germline V gene are SGHRS and YFSETQ. The CDR3 reads CASSLGQGAEYGYTF. DNA of the CDR3: TGCGCCAGCAGCTTGGGACAGGGGGCGGAATATGGCTACACCTTC.